This record concerns one TCR beta chain sequence. The data derive from a study of T cell responses to AZD1222 COVID-19 vaccine. This table comes from immunoSEQ multiplex PCR, and its TCRdb copy is limited to in-frame clones, with some not included. The sample comprises about 110,000 clones, roughly 90% of which are singletons, and about 7% rests with the top ten. V shed 0 bases and J shed 6 bases, with 13 bases lying between them. The CDR3 length is 15 residues. Germline V gene lookup returns CDR1 SGHDT and CDR2 YYEEEE. The clonotype comes from an adult in good health. Here the sequenced sample was peripheral blood, taken on day 0 of AZD1222 vaccination. V gene TRBV5-6 combines with J gene TRBJ2-1, with a weak D call TRBD2 (6 bases). The CDR3 loop reads CASSLELAYLNEQFF. DNA for the CDR3: TGTGCCAGCAGCTTGGAACTAGCTTACCTCAATGAGCAGTTCTTC. Together with reference TRBV5-6 and TRBJ2-1, the CDR3 gives the full variable domain: DAGVTQSPTHLIKTRGQQVTLRCSPKSGHDTVSWYQQALGQGPQFIFQYYEEEERQRGNFPDRFSGHQFPNYSSELNVNALLLGDSALYLCASSLELAYLNEQFFGPGTRLTVL.